Shown below are 14 T cell receptor beta chains from a single sample sequenced in a study of blood T cell repertoires in COVID-19. Method: immunoSEQ multiplex PCR; TCRdb's copy keeps in-frame clones and lacks some. The sample includes approximately 110,000 clones, around 83% of them seen just once. The sample comprised peripheral blood. The receptors derive from a woman aged 80 or older with active or convalescent COVID-19.

The chain links TRBV7-3 to TRBJ2-1; 8 bases map to TRBD2. Looked up from germline, CDR1 is SGHTA and CDR2 is FQGTGA. The CDR3 is 14 residues long. V shed 3 bases and J 5 bases; nucleotides not matched to a gene: 3. The CDR3 DNA is TGTGCCAGCAGCTTTTCCGGGGGGGACAATGAGCAGTTCTTC. It encodes CASSFSGGDNEQFF. The full variable domain, its missing parts supplied by reference TRBV7-3 and TRBJ2-1, is GAGVSQTPSNKVTEKGKYVELRCDPISGHTALYWYRQSLGQGPEFLIYFQGTGAADDSGLPNDRFFAVRPEGSVSTLKIQRTERGDSAVYLCASSFSGGDNEQFFGPGTRLTVL.

The chain carries TRBV5-1 and TRBJ2-3; TRBD2 matches at 14 bases. The CDR3 contains 16 residues. V shed 4 bases, J shed 2 bases, and the junction held 3 bases outside the gene matches. Germline loops: CDR1 SGHRS, CDR2 YFSETQ. CDR3 nucleotide sequence: TGCGCCAGCAGCCCGGGACTAGCGGGAGTCACAGATACGCAGTATTTT. As protein: CASSPGLAGVTDTQYF. The full variable domain, rest sourced from reference TRBV5-1 and TRBJ2-3, is KAGVTQTPRYLIKTRGQQVTLSCSPISGHRSVSWYQQTPGQGLQFLFEYFSETQRNKGNFPGRFSGRQFSNSRSEMNVSTLELGDSALYLCASSPGLAGVTDTQYFGPGTRLTVL.

Only one count was recorded for this clone. The chain uses TRBV29-1 and TRBJ2-1, with 7 bases that match TRBD2. V trimming: 6 bases; J trimming: 2 bases; junction bases outside the gene matches: 7. Germline values: CDR1 SQVTM, CDR2 ANQGSEA. The CDR3 covers 14 residues. The CDR3 bases are TGCAGCGTCCTCGGGACTACCCCCTACAATGAGCAGTTCTTC. Encoded protein: CSVLGTTPYNEQFF.

This clone was picked up one time. V is TRBV11-2 and J is TRBJ2-3; D perhaps matches TRBD1 (5 bases). The length of the CDR3 is 14 residues. The germline gives CDR1 SGHAT, CDR2 FQNNGV. The V gene lost 5 bases and the J gene lost 2 bases, with 11 bases spanning the gap. The CDR3 loop reads CASSQGVFTDTQYF. CDR3 coding DNA: TGTGCCAGCAGCCAAGGGGTCTTCACAGATACGCAGTATTTT.

This clone appeared a single time. The rearrangement links TRBV27 to TRBJ2-1, with 8 bases aligning to TRBD2. The CDR3 covers 15 residues. CDR1 and CDR2 from the germline V gene are MNHEY and SMNVEV (reference sequence). The trim removed 5 bases at V and 4 bases at J, leaving 7 bases unmatched. CDR3 in DNA: TGTGCCAGCAGTCAGCCGGGACTAGGGTACAATGAGCAGTTCTTC. Residues: CASSQPGLGYNEQFF.

V gene TRBV7-2 combines with J gene TRBJ2-7, with D tentatively TRBD1 (6 bases). The CDR3 contains 15 residues. The germline V gene has CDR1 SGHTA and CDR2 FQGNSA. V was shortened by 3 bases and J by 6 bases, with 18 bases between the two germline ends. CDR3 loop: CASSLISGTTLEQYF. CDR3 in DNA: TGTGCCAGCAGCTTGATATCCGGGACAACGCTCGAGCAGTACTTC.

The J gene is TRBJ2-4, the V gene TRBV24-1; 7 nucleotides line up with TRBD2. The CDR3 sequence is 16 residues long. J gave up 1 base and V 4 bases, and 6 bases lay outside the gene matches. Germline CDR1 KGHDR, CDR2 SFDVKD. The CDR3 region has the DNA TGTGCCACCAGTGACCCCCCCGGGGGGGCCAAAAACATTCAGTACTTC. It specifies CATSDPPGGAKNIQYF.

This chain connects TRBV6-6 to TRBJ2-7, with D possibly being TRBD1 (7 bases). The germline gives CDR1 MNHNY, CDR2 SVGAGI (reference sequence). Trimming left V 2 bases short and J 3 bases short, with 11 bases between. This CDR3 spans 14 amino acids. The CDR3 DNA is TGTGCCAGCAGTTACGCGGGACAGAGCTACGAGCAGTACTTC. It codes for CASSYAGQSYEQYF.

In its sample, this clone was seen a few times. V usage is TRBV27 and J usage is TRBJ1-6; TRBD1 agrees at 11 bases. The CDR3 spans 16 residues. From germline, CDR1 is MNHEY and CDR2 SMNVEV (reference sequence). The junction had 6 bases not matched to a gene; V was cut back by 3 bases and J by 8 bases. The DNA of the CDR3 is TGTGCCAGCAGTTTTTTTCGGGACAGGGGGGATTCACCCCTCCACTTT. This sequence encodes CASSFFRDRGDSPLHF.

The V and J genes are TRBV4-1 and TRBJ1-1; D unresolved. The V gene lost 1 base and the J gene lost 0 bases, with 12 bases spanning the gap. Germline CDR1 MGHRA, CDR2 YSYEKL. The CDR3 totals 16 residues. The CDR3 DNA follows: TGCGCCAGCAGCCAAGGATGGGGAGGGATGAACACTGAAGCTTTCTTT. Translated, it gives CASSQGWGGMNTEAFF.

V usage is TRBV18 and J usage is TRBJ2-7; TRBD2 is a possible D gene (5 bases). Deletions cut 3 bases from V and 3 bases from J, with 18 bases between. The germline V gene encodes CDR1 KGHSH and CDR2 LQKENI. The length of the CDR3 is 16 residues. CDR3 sequence: CASSPQEVSSLYEQYF. The CDR3 region has the DNA TGTGCCAGCTCACCGCAGGAGGTTTCGTCCCTCTACGAGCAGTACTTC.

The table lists this clone with a count of one. The genes are TRBV5-6 and TRBJ2-2; 8 nucleotides match TRBD1. The CDR3 spans 16 residues. Germline CDR1 is SGHDT and CDR2 is YYEEEE. V was pared by 1 base and J by 1 base, with 3 bases of the junction left unmatched. The chain's CDR3 is CASSLIGQGNTGELFF. The DNA of the CDR3 is TGTGCCAGCAGCTTGATTGGACAGGGGAACACCGGGGAGCTGTTTTTT.

V usage is TRBV12-5 and J usage is TRBJ2-7; the D gene is possibly TRBD2 (6 bases). Germline V lookup: CDR1 LGHNT, CDR2 FRNRAP. V lost 6 bases and J 2 bases, leaving 20 bases between the germline ends. The CDR3 has 16 residues. Here the CDR3 DNA reads TGTGCTAGTGGCCTAACGAGTGGCGGGGAAACCTACGAGCAGTACTTC. Protein sequence: CASGLTSGGETYEQYF.

The rearrangement links TRBV19 to TRBJ2-1; 13 bases align to TRBD2. CDR3 length: 13 residues. J gave up 9 bases and V 8 bases, and 4 bases lay outside the gene matches. Per germline, CDR1 LNHDA and CDR2 SQIVND (reference sequence). DNA of the CDR3: TGTGCCAGTGGGACTAGCGGGAATCTTGAGCAGTTCTTC. This codes for CASGTSGNLEQFF.